The next 7 T cell receptor beta chains were all read from a single sample in a study of T cell responses to AZD1222 COVID-19 vaccine. Data came from immunoSEQ multiplex PCR; TCRdb stores just in-frame clones and leaves some out. The profile covers 92,000 or so clones, with nearly 90% appearing a single time and about 1.5% taken by the ten largest. The source material was peripheral blood, sampled on day 0 of AZD1222 vaccination. These receptors were taken from an adult in good health.

V usage is TRBV2 and J usage is TRBJ2-1; 11 bases match TRBD2. The CDR3 is 14 amino acids. Germline V gene lookup returns CDR1 SNHLY and CDR2 FYNNEI. V shed 3 bases and J 5 bases; nucleotides not matched to a gene: 0. The chain's CDR3 is CASSDSGGDNEQFF. CDR3 DNA sequence: TGTGCCAGCAGTGATAGCGGGGGGGACAATGAGCAGTTCTTC. Based on the CDR3 plus reference TRBV2 and TRBJ2-1, the full variable domain is EPEVTQTPSHQVTQMGQEVILRCVPISNHLYFYWYRQILGQKVEFLVSFYNNEISEKSEIFDDQFSVERPDGSNFTLKIRSTKLEDSAMYFCASSDSGGDNEQFFGPGTRLTVL.

This clone was seen just once. The rearrangement joins TRBV19 to TRBJ1-2; D not resolved. Germline V gene data show CDR1 as LNHDA and CDR2 as SQIVND (reference sequence). CDR3 length equals 17 residues. Trimming took off 6 bases at V and 6 bases at J, with 26 bases between the two ends. The CDR3 DNA sequence: TGTGCCAGTAGCCCAAATGTAAGGGCCAGGCCGACACATGGCTACACCTTC. It translates to CASSPNVRARPTHGYTF. The full variable domain, with the rest looked up from reference TRBV19 and TRBJ1-2, is DGGITQSPKYLFRKEGQNVTLSCEQNLNHDAMYWYRQDPGQGLRLIYYSQIVNDFQKGDIAEGYSVSREKKESFPLTVTSAQKNPTAFYLCASSPNVRARPTHGYTFGSGTRLTVV.

This clone was picked up one time. The chain has TRBV29-1 and TRBJ1-3; no reliable D call. Trimming removed 2 bases from V and 3 bases from J, with 8 bases in between. This CDR3 spans 13 amino acids. Germline CDR1 and CDR2: SQVTM and ANQGSEA. The CDR3, as DNA: TGCAGCGTTGAACCTTTCGATGGAAACACCATATATTTT. This codes for CSVEPFDGNTIYF.

The J gene is TRBJ1-1, the V gene TRBV21-1; the tabulated D call, TRBD1, remains unverified against the DNA. TRBV21-1 is a documented pseudogene. The CDR3 is 14 residues long. The CDR3 DNA is TGTGCCAGCAGCCCGAGGACAGGGAACACTGAAGCTTTCTTT. Protein sequence: CASSPRTGNTEAFF.

CDR3 loop: CSASLAESYGYTF. The DNA for the CDR3 is TGCAGTGCTAGTCTCGCGGAGTCGTATGGCTACACCTTC. This chain uses TRBV20-1 with TRBJ1-2; D remains unclear. The V end lost 3 bases, the J end lost 5 bases, and 13 bases lay between the germline ends. CDR1 DFQATT and CDR2 SNEGSKA come from the germline V gene (reference sequence). The CDR3 sequence is 13 residues long.

V gene TRBV5-6 combines with J gene TRBJ1-2; no clear D. CDR1 SGHDT and CDR2 YYEEEE come from the germline V gene. CDR3 length: 12 amino acids. The V end was cut by 0 bases, the J end by 5 bases, with 5 bases between. The CDR3 DNA reads as TGTGCCAGCAGCTTGGCCCCTTATGGCTACACCTTC. It yields the protein CASSLAPYGYTF.

This clone was recorded only once. V gene TRBV11-1 combines with J gene TRBJ1-3; D is uncertain. Trimming removed 0 bases from V and 0 bases from J, with 9 bases in between. Looked up from germline, CDR1 is SGHAT and CDR2 is FQDESV (reference sequence). This CDR3 comprises 16 residues. The CDR3 DNA is TGTGCCAGCAGCTTAGCGATATCGAGCTCTGGAAACACCATATATTTT. It specifies CASSLAISSSGNTIYF.